One and the same sample provided the 22 T cell receptor beta chains below, sequenced in a study of early T cells in non-severe SARS-CoV-2 infection. TCRdb reprocessed the 5' RACE reads via MiXCR and lists one record per CDR3 protein. The sample contains about 76,000 distinct CDR3 sequences, 9.5% to 15% of which appear only once. The sample taken for sequencing was whole blood. The receptors shown here come from an adult who was a healthcare worker with PCR-confirmed SARS-CoV-2 infection or an uninfected control (not recorded which).

By sample fraction, this clonotype is medium-sized. The V gene is TRBV5-5, the J gene TRBJ2-3, with 16 bases matching TRBD2. Germline V gene lookup returns CDR1 SGHKS and CDR2 YYEKEE (reference sequence). The ends lost 2 bases at V and 4 bases at J; junction bases unmatched: 7. The CDR3 length is 18 residues. The CDR3 DNA follows: TGTGCCAGCAGCTTTGGGACTAGCGGGAGGGCTGCGGCAGATACGCAGTATTTT. Translating it yields CASSFGTSGRAAADTQYF.

In this sample, this clonotype turned up a few times. The CDR3 DNA sequence: TGTGCCAGCAGCGTAGAAGCTACATCGCCTTACGAGCAGTACTTC. The encoded protein is CASSVEATSPYEQYF. The rearrangement uses TRBV9 and TRBJ2-7; D remains ambiguous. The CDR3 runs 15 residues. Trimming took 0 bases from V and 4 from J, leaving 14 bases between them. Per germline, CDR1 SGDLS and CDR2 YYNGEE.

This clonotype was detected ten times or more. V usage is TRBV3-1 and J usage is TRBJ2-7, with D uncertain. CDR3 length: 14 amino acids. Trimming shortened V by 1 base and J by 7 bases, and 14 bases separated the two germline ends. In germline, CDR1 is LGHDT, CDR2 YNNKEL (reference sequence). The chain's CDR3 is CASSQGYASLEQYF. The CDR3, as DNA: TGTGCCAGCAGCCAAGGGTACGCTTCTCTTGAGCAGTACTTC.

The chain combines TRBV2 with TRBJ2-3, with 9 bases matching TRBD2. J gave up 4 bases and V 4 bases, and 6 bases lay outside the gene matches. Germline V gene lookup returns CDR1 SNHLY and CDR2 FYNNEI. The CDR3 runs to 15 residues. The CDR3 nucleotides are TGTGCCAGCAGTGGGCTAGCGGGAACTGCAGATACGCAGTATTTT. This codes for CASSGLAGTADTQYF. Looking up the rest from reference TRBV2 and TRBJ2-3 gives the full variable domain: EPEVTQTPSHQVTQMGQEVILRCVPISNHLYFYWYRQILGQKVEFLVSFYNNEISEKSEIFDDQFSVERPDGSNFTLKIRSTKLEDSAMYFCASSGLAGTADTQYFGPGTRLTVL.

The chain has TRBV7-9 and TRBJ2-7; 11 positions match TRBD2. CDR1 and CDR2 (germline): SEHNR, FQNEAQ (reference sequence). Unmatched junction bases numbered 8, after V lost 5 bases and J lost 2 bases. There are 16 residues in the CDR3. This CDR3 is CASSPGIAGGPYEQYF. The CDR3 DNA reads as TGTGCCAGCAGCCCCGGGATAGCGGGAGGGCCCTACGAGCAGTACTTC.

This clonotype was seen many times. This sequence joins TRBV5-4 and TRBJ2-7, with 7 nucleotides matching TRBD1. Trimming removed 4 bases from V and 0 bases from J; junction bases left unmatched: 7. The CDR3 length is 15 residues. CDR1 is SGHNT, CDR2 YYREEE, per germline (reference sequence). In DNA, the CDR3 is TGTGCCAGCAGCGCAAGCAGGGGGAGCTCCTACGAGCAGTACTTC. Its translation: CASSASRGSSYEQYF.

The chain carries TRBV5-1 and TRBJ2-3; 7 bases match TRBD2. The CDR3 consists of 15 residues. Germline V gene lookup returns CDR1 SGHRS and CDR2 YFSETQ. The V and J ends lost 1 base and 1 base, in that order; junction bases with no gene match: 3. This CDR3 is CASSLSLAGTDTQYF. DNA for the CDR3: TGCGCCAGCAGCTTGAGTCTAGCGGGCACAGATACGCAGTATTTT.

V gene TRBV5-5 combines with J gene TRBJ2-3; TRBD1 aligns across 10 bases. Losses at the gene ends were 4 bases for V and 5 bases for J; bases not matched to a gene: 4. CDR1 SGHKS and CDR2 YYEKEE come from the germline V gene (reference sequence). The CDR3 has 14 residues. CDR3 in amino acids: CASSEGQGLDTQYF. As DNA, the CDR3 is TGTGCCAGCAGCGAGGGACAGGGGTTAGATACGCAGTATTTT.

This clonotype was recorded a few times. V is TRBV5-1 and J is TRBJ2-3; D remains ambiguous. The germline CDR1 and CDR2 sequences are SGHRS and YFSETQ. Trimming stripped 0 bases from V and 6 bases from J, with 11 bases between. CDR3 size: 14 residues. CDR3 bases: TGCGCCAGCAGCTTGGCCTCCGTAGCTGATACGCAGTATTTT. It translates to CASSLASVADTQYF.

This clonotype was recorded at least ten times. The gene calls are TRBV25-1 and TRBJ1-2; the match to TRBD1 covers 9 bases. V was clipped by 6 bases and J by 8 bases; unmatched bases: 7. This CDR3 has 13 amino acids. CDR1 and CDR2 (germline): MGHDK, SYGVNS. CDR3 in amino acids: CASSRDRVVGYTF. The CDR3 coding sequence is TGTGCCAGCAGCCGGGACAGGGTCGTCGGCTACACCTTC.

This clonotype was counted ten times or more. The gene calls are TRBV14 and TRBJ2-1; maybe TRBD2 (6 bases). Germline values: CDR1 SGHDN, CDR2 FVKESK. Trimming removed 4 bases from V and 1 base from J, with 11 bases in between. This CDR3 has 15 amino acids. CDR3 region: CASSRLGGSYNEQFF. As DNA, the CDR3 is TGTGCCAGCAGCCGCCTGGGGGGTTCCTACAATGAGCAGTTCTTC.

This clonotype was counted many times. The CDR3 protein is CSAREPRLAGVGDTQYF. The DNA of the CDR3 is TGCAGTGCCAGGGAACCCCGACTAGCGGGGGTGGGAGATACGCAGTATTTT. The chain combines TRBV20-1 with TRBJ2-3; 12 bases map to TRBD2. CDR1 DFQATT and CDR2 SNEGSKA come from the germline V gene (reference sequence). V trimming: 6 bases; J trimming: 5 bases; junction bases outside the gene matches: 15. The CDR3 extends over 17 amino acids.

This clonotype was recorded a few times. V usage is TRBV2 and J usage is TRBJ2-5, with D unclear. The CDR3 is made up of 12 amino acids. In germline, CDR1 is SNHLY, CDR2 FYNNEI. Trimming pared 4 bases from V and 1 base from J, leaving 4 bases between. CDR3 in DNA: TGTGCCAGCAGTGCCCCCCAAGAGACCCAGTACTTC. Translated, it gives CASSAPQETQYF.

V gene TRBV20-1 combines with J gene TRBJ1-2; a weak D match, TRBD1 (6 bases). The CDR3 contains 13 residues. Germline loops: CDR1 DFQATT, CDR2 SNEGSKA (reference sequence). With 6 bases removed from V and 6 bases from J, the gap between germline ends came to 17 bases. CDR3 in amino acids: CSARPAGVHGYTF. The CDR3 nucleotides are TGCAGTGCCAGGCCTGCAGGGGTGCATGGCTACACCTTC.

Ten or more counts support this clonotype. This chain links TRBV6-6 with TRBJ1-5; D is unclear. The CDR3 spans 15 residues. The germline CDR1 and CDR2 sequences are MNHNY and SVGAGI (reference sequence). V lost 6 bases to trimming and J lost 4 bases, with 16 bases between them. CDR3 residues: CASSPRPDVNQPQHF. CDR3 in DNA: TGTGCCAGCAGCCCCAGGCCCGACGTTAATCAGCCCCAGCATTTT.

This clonotype was seen only a few times. The V and J genes are TRBV29-1 and TRBJ2-1, with no clear D. This CDR3 is built from 11 residues. The germline CDR1 and CDR2 sequences are SQVTM and ANQGSEA. V was trimmed by 7 bases and J by 8 bases, leaving 12 bases between them. Written as DNA, the CDR3 is TGCAGCGCCTCGGTGGGCGATGAGCAGTTCTTC. Translating gives CSASVGDEQFF.

Only a few counts were recorded for this clonotype. The rearrangement uses TRBV6-5 and TRBJ2-7, with 7 nucleotides matching TRBD1. Unmatched junction bases numbered 2, after V lost 0 bases and J lost 3 bases. Germline assignment: CDR1 MNHEY and CDR2 SVGAGI. The CDR3 is 14 residues long. CDR3 in amino acids: CASSYSGTDYEQYF. CDR3 in DNA: TGTGCCAGCAGTTACTCCGGGACAGACTACGAGCAGTACTTC.

This clonotype has a handful of counts. This sequence joins TRBV6-5 and TRBJ1-1; D remains unclear. The CDR3 length is 15 residues. Germline V gene lookup returns CDR1 MNHEY and CDR2 SVGAGI. Trimming took off 0 bases at V and 0 bases at J, with 8 bases between the two ends. The CDR3: CASSYSALMNTEAFF. CDR3 bases: TGTGCCAGCAGTTACTCGGCGCTCATGAACACTGAAGCTTTCTTT.

The rearrangement uses TRBV5-1 and TRBJ2-1, with TRBD2 identical over 8 bases. V lost 2 bases to trimming and J lost 8 bases; unmatched junction nucleotides: 9. CDR3 size: 15 residues. The germline V gene has CDR1 SGHRS and CDR2 YFSETQ. The CDR3 here is CASSLAPGLGYEQFF. The CDR3 DNA follows: TGCGCCAGCAGCTTAGCCCCGGGACTAGGGTATGAGCAGTTCTTC.

J is TRBJ2-6 and V is TRBV7-8, with a tentative D call TRBD1 (5 bases). The CDR3 has 15 residues. Germline-derived CDR1 and CDR2 are SGHVS and FQNEAQ. The V and J ends lost 5 bases and 0 bases respectively, with 8 bases between them. The CDR3 reads CASSATVSGANVLTF. The CDR3 DNA follows: TGTGCCAGCAGCGCGACAGTCTCTGGGGCCAACGTCCTGACTTTC.

This chain joins TRBV28 and TRBJ2-7, with D maybe TRBD2 (6 bases). Trimming stripped 5 bases from V and 0 bases from J, with 17 bases between. The CDR3 is 16 amino acids. The germline V gene encodes CDR1 MDHEN and CDR2 SYDVKM. CDR3 in DNA: TGTGCCAGCAGTCTTACCCTAGCGCAGAACTCCTACGAGCAGTACTTC. It translates to CASSLTLAQNSYEQYF.

The chain links TRBV5-5 to TRBJ1-2, with D hard to call. The CDR3 has 14 residues. V was cut by 0 bases and J by 2 bases, with 8 bases left in between. Germline CDR1 is SGHKS and CDR2 is YYEKEE (reference sequence). The DNA of the CDR3 is TGTGCCAGCAGCTTGGATACAGCCAACTATGGCTACACCTTC. Translating it yields CASSLDTANYGYTF.